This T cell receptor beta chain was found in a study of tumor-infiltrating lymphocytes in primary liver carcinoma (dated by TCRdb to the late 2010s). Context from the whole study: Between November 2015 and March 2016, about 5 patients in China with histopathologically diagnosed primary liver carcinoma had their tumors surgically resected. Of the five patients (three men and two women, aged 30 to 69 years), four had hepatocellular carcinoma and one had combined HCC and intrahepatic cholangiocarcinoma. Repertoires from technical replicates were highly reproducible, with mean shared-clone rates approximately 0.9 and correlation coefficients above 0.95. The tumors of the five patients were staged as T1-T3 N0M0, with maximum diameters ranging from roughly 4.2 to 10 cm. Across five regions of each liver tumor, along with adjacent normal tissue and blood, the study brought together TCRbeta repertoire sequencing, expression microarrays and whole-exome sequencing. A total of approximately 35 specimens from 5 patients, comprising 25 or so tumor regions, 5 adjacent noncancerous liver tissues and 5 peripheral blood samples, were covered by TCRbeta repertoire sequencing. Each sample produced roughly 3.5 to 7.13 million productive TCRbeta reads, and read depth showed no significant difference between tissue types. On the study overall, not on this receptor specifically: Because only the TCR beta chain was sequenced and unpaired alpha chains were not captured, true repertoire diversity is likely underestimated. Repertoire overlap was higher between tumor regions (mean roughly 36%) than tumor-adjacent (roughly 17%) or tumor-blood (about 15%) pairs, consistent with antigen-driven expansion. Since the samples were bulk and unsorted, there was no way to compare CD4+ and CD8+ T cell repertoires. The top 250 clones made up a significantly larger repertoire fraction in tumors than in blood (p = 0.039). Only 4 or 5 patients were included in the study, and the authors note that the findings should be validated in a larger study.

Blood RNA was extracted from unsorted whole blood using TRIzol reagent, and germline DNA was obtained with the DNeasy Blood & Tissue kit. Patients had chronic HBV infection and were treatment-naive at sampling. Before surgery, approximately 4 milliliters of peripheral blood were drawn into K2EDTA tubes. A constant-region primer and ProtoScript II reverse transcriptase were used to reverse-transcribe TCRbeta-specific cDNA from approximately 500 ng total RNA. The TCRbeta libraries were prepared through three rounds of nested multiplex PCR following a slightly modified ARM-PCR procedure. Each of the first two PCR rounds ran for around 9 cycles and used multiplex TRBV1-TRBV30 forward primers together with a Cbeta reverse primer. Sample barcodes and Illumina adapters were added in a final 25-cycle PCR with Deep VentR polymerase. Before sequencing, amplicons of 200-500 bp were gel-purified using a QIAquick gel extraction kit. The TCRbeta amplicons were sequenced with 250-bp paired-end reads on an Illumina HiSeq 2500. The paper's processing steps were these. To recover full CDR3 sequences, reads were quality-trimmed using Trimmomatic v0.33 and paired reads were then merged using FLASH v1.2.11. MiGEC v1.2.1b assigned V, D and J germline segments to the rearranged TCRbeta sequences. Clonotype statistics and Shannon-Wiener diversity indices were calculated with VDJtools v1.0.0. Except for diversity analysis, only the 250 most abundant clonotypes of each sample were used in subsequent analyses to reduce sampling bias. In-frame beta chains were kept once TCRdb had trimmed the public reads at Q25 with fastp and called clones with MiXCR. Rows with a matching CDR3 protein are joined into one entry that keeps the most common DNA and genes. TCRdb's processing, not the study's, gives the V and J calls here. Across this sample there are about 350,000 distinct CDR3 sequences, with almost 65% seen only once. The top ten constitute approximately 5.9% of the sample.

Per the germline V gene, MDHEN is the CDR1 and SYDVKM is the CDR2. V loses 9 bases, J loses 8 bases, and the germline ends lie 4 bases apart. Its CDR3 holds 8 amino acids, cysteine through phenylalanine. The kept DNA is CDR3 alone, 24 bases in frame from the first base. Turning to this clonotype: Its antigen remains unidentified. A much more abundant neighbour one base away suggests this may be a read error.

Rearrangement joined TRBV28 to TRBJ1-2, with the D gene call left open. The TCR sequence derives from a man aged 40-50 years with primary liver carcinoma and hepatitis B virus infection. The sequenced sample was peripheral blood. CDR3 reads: CARGGYTF. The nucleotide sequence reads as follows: TGTGCCAGAGGGGGCTACACCTTC.